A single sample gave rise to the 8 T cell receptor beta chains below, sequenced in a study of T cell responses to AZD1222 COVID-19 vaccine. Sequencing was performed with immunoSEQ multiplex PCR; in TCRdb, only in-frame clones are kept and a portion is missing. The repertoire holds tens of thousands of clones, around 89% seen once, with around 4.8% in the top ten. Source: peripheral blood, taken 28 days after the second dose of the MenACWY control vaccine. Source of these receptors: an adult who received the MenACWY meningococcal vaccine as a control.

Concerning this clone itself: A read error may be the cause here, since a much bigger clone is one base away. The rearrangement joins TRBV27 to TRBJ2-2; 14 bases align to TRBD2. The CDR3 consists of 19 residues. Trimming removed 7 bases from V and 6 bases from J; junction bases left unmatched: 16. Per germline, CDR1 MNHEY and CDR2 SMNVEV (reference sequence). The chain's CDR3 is CASNLRGTSGRSRAGELFF. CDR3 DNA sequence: TGTGCCAGCAATCTAAGAGGGACTAGCGGGAGATCCAGGGCCGGGGAGCTGTTTTTT.

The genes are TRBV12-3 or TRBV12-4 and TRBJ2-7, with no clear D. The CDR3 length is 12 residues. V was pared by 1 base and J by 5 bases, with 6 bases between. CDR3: CASSLEVNEQYF. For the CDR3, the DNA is TGTGCCAGCAGTTTAGAGGTTAACGAGCAGTACTTC.

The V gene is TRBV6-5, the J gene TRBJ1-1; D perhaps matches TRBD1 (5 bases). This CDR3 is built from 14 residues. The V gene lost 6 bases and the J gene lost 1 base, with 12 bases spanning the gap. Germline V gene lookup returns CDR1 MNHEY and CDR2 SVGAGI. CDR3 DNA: TGTGCCAGCAGGTTAATCACAGGGAACACTGAAGCTTTCTTT. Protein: CASRLITGNTEAFF.

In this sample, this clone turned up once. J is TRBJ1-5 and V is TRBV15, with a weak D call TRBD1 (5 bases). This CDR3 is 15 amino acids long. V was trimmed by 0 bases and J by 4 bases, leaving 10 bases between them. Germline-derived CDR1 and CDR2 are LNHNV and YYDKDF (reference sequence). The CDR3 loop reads CATSRDLTANQPQHF. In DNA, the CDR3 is TGTGCCACCAGCAGAGATCTGACAGCAAATCAGCCCCAGCATTTT. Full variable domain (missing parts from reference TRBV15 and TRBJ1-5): DAMVIQNPRYQVTQFGKPVTLSCSQTLNHNVMYWYQQKSSQAPKLLFHYYDKDFNNEADTPDNFQSRRPNTSFCFLDIRSPGLGDTAMYLCATSRDLTANQPQHFGDGTRLSIL.

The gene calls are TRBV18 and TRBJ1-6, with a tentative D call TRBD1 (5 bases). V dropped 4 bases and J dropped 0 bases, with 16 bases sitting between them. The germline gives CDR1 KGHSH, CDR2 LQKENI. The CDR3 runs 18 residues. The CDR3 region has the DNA TGTGCCAGCTCACATGAAAGCAGGGCAAGCTCCTATAATTCACCCCTCCACTTT. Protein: CASSHESRASSYNSPLHF.

The CDR3 is CASSPNPSTEAFF. As DNA, the CDR3 is TGTGCCAGCTCGCCCAACCCAAGCACTGAAGCTTTCTTT. The J gene is TRBJ1-1, the V gene TRBV18; D remains ambiguous. Trimming stripped 6 bases from V and 4 bases from J, with 12 bases between. Germline loops: CDR1 KGHSH, CDR2 LQKENI. This CDR3 region has 13 residues.

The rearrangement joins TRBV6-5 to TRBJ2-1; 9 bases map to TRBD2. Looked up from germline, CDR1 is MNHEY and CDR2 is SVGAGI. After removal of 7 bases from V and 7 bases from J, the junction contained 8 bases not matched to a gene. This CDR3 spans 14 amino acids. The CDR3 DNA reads TGTGCCAGCACCCGCAGCGGGAGGAGGAATGAGCAGTTCTTC. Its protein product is CASTRSGRRNEQFF.

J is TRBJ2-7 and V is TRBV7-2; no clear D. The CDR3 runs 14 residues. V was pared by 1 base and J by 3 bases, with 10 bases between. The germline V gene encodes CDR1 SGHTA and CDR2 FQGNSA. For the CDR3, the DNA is TGTGCCAGCAGCTTAGGGTGGGGATTCTACGAGCAGTACTTC. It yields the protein CASSLGWGFYEQYF.